The 23 T cell receptor beta chains given below trace back to one sample, sequenced in a study of blood T cell repertoires in COVID-19. The method was immunoSEQ multiplex PCR; TCRdb's version includes in-frame clones alone and lacks a portion of them. This table holds 37,000 or so clones, 90% found once. The sample comprised peripheral blood. These receptors were obtained from a man between 65 and 85 years old with acute or convalescent COVID-19.

This clone was picked up one time. The chain combines TRBV9 with TRBJ2-5; 8 bases match TRBD1. Per germline, CDR1 SGDLS and CDR2 YYNGEE. V trimming: 0 bases; J trimming: 6 bases; junction bases outside the gene matches: 4. This CDR3 has 14 residues. Here the CDR3 DNA reads TGTGCCAGCAGCGTAGAGGACAGGGTTAAGACCCAGTACTTC. Translating gives CASSVEDRVKTQYF.

CDR3 amino acids: CATSRQPGQGFHEQYF. The DNA for the CDR3 is TGTGCCACCAGCAGGCAACCGGGACAGGGGTTCCACGAGCAGTACTTC. The rearrangement links TRBV15 to TRBJ2-7; 10 bases line up with TRBD1. Germline V gene sequence: CDR1 LNHNV, CDR2 YYDKDF (reference sequence). The ends lost 3 bases at V and 5 bases at J; junction bases unmatched: 10. This CDR3 spans 16 amino acids.

The rearrangement joins TRBV10-3 to TRBJ2-5, with 9 bases that match TRBD1. V was clipped by 3 bases and J by 5 bases; unmatched bases: 7. CDR1 and CDR2 from the germline V gene are ENHRY and SYGVKD. CDR3 length: 15 amino acids. The CDR3 coding sequence is TGTGCCATCAGTGACCCTACAGGGGGCGGTGAGACCCAGTACTTC. This gives the protein CAISDPTGGGETQYF.

The V gene is TRBV6-6, the J gene TRBJ2-1, with 7 bases lining up with TRBD2. This CDR3 contains 15 residues. Germline CDR1 and CDR2: MNHNY and SVGAGI (reference sequence). J was trimmed by 5 bases and V by 0 bases; bases with no gene match: 4. CDR3 sequence: CASSYSREFNNEQFF. Written as DNA, the CDR3 is TGTGCCAGCAGTTACTCGCGGGAGTTCAACAATGAGCAGTTCTTC.

This rearrangement joins TRBV10-3 to TRBJ2-7, with TRBD2 identical over 13 bases. Germline lookup yields CDR1 ENHRY and CDR2 SYGVKD. V trimming: 6 bases; J trimming: 5 bases; junction bases outside the gene matches: 7. The CDR3 covers 15 residues. The CDR3 sequence is CAISGTSGTRDEQYF. In DNA, the CDR3 is TGTGCCATCAGCGGGACTAGCGGGACCCGCGACGAGCAGTACTTC.

The chain is built from TRBV11-2 and TRBJ1-1, with 9 bases lining up with TRBD1. CDR1 and CDR2 from the germline V gene are SGHAT and FQNNGV. The CDR3 runs to 14 residues. Trimming at V came to 5 bases and at J to 5 bases, leaving 6 bases not matched to a gene. The CDR3 DNA follows: TGTGCCAGCAGCCTGGGACAGGGTCAGACTGAAGCTTTCTTT. Amino acids: CASSLGQGQTEAFF.

This chain connects TRBV6-2 or TRBV6-3 to TRBJ2-7, with D maybe TRBD1 (6 bases). The germline CDR1 and CDR2 sequences are MNHEY and SVGEGT. Trimming removed 4 bases from V and 5 bases from J, with 12 bases in between. The length of the CDR3 is 13 residues. The chain's CDR3 is CASSFRGRDEQYF. The DNA of the CDR3 is TGTGCCAGCAGTTTCAGGGGTCGGGACGAGCAGTACTTC.

This chain links TRBV6-1 with TRBJ1-4, with TRBD1 as a possible D gene (5 bases). This CDR3 region has 14 residues. The V gene lost 3 bases and the J gene lost 7 bases, with 12 bases spanning the gap. Germline V lookup: CDR1 MNHNS, CDR2 SASEGT. DNA of the CDR3: TGTGCCAGCAGTGATAAGGGGCTCGGTGAAAAACTGTTTTTT. Translation: CASSDKGLGEKLFF.

The V call is TRBV2, the J call TRBJ1-1; TRBD1 is a possible D gene (5 bases). Germline CDR1 reads SNHLY; CDR2 reads FYNNEI. The ends were cut back, 2 bases at V and 1 base at J, with 8 bases in the middle. The CDR3 extends over 14 amino acids. The CDR3 DNA is TGTGCCAGCAGTGAACAGGGCACGAACACTGAAGCTTTCTTT. Its translation is CASSEQGTNTEAFF.

This chain joins TRBV10-2 and TRBJ1-4; 7 bases map to TRBD1. The CDR3 is 17 amino acids. Germline V gene sequence: CDR1 WSHSY, CDR2 SAAADI. J gave up 0 bases and V 7 bases, and 11 bases lay outside the gene matches. The CDR3 is CASKRTGRSATNEKLFF. The CDR3 DNA follows: TGCGCCAGCAAACGGACAGGACGATCTGCAACTAATGAAAAACTGTTTTTT.

This sequence joins TRBV6-1 and TRBJ2-6; D uncertain. Trimming took 1 base from V and 1 from J, leaving 5 bases between them. The CDR3 contains 15 residues. The germline V gene has CDR1 MNHNS and CDR2 SASEGT. The CDR3 coding sequence is TGTGCCAGCAGTGAAGGCAGTTCTGGGGCCAACGTCCTGACTTTC. Translated, it gives CASSEGSSGANVLTF.

This sequence joins TRBV19 and TRBJ2-7; 9 bases match TRBD1. Germline CDR1 LNHDA, CDR2 SQIVND (reference sequence). V was pared by 5 bases and J by 3 bases, with 5 bases of the junction left unmatched. CDR3 length: 14 residues. The CDR3 is CASSAGTGSYEQYF. The DNA for the CDR3 is TGTGCCAGTAGTGCCGGGACAGGGAGCTACGAGCAGTACTTC.

This clone was counted a single time. The J gene is TRBJ2-3, the V gene TRBV4-1, with 10 bases aligning to TRBD2. Looked up from germline, CDR1 is MGHRA and CDR2 is YSYEKL. V lost 2 bases to trimming and J lost 1 base; unmatched junction nucleotides: 3. This CDR3 contains 16 residues. DNA of the CDR3: TGCGCCAGCAGCCAATTTGGGACTAGCGGCACAGATACGCAGTATTTT. Its translation: CASSQFGTSGTDTQYF.

The V gene is TRBV6-1, the J gene TRBJ1-2, with D unresolved. The V end was cut by 1 base, the J end by 4 bases, with 7 bases between. This CDR3 region has 13 residues. Germline V CDR1 and CDR2: MNHNS, SASEGT. Written as DNA, the CDR3 is TGTGCCAGCAGTGAAGTACGGTCCTATGGCTACACCTTC. The encoded protein is CASSEVRSYGYTF.

There are a few counts of this clone. This chain uses TRBV14 with TRBJ1-2; D possibly corresponds to TRBD1 (5 bases). From germline, CDR1 is SGHDN and CDR2 FVKESK. CDR3 length equals 13 residues. V gave up 1 base and J gave up 6 bases, with 9 bases separating them. Here the CDR3 reads CASSQGRGHGYTF. The CDR3 DNA is TGTGCCAGCAGCCAAGGAAGGGGCCATGGCTACACCTTC.

This clone was found once. The chain carries TRBV9 and TRBJ2-3, with TRBD2 matching 9 bases. The CDR3 has 15 amino acids. In germline, CDR1 is SGDLS, CDR2 YYNGEE. With 0 bases clipped from V and 4 bases from J, the junction kept 3 bases outside the gene matches. CDR3 nucleotide sequence: TGTGCCAGCAGCGTAGCGGCGGGAGGGGCAGATACGCAGTATTTT. Encoded protein: CASSVAAGGADTQYF.

The rearrangement uses TRBV7-2 and TRBJ1-5; 7 bases map to TRBD1. V gave up 0 bases and J gave up 4 bases; unmatched junction bases: 3. Germline assignment: CDR1 SGHTA and CDR2 FQGNSA. CDR3 length: 15 amino acids. CDR3 coding DNA: TGTGCCAGCAGCTTAGCGGGACAGATAAATCAGCCCCAGCATTTT. Translated, it gives CASSLAGQINQPQHF.

The gene calls are TRBV28 and TRBJ2-1; 12 bases align to TRBD2. Per the germline V gene, CDR1 is MDHEN and CDR2 is SYDVKM. The CDR3 contains 19 residues. Germline trimming cut 1 base from V and 5 bases from J; bases unmatched to any gene: 12. The CDR3 coding sequence is TGTGCCAGCAGTTTATCGACCCTAGCGGGAGGGCCCTTGGACAATGAGCAGTTCTTC. As protein: CASSLSTLAGGPLDNEQFF.

This chain links TRBV10-3 with TRBJ2-2; 10 nucleotides agree with TRBD2. V gave up 0 bases and J gave up 5 bases; unmatched junction bases: 3. CDR3 length: 16 amino acids. CDR1 and CDR2 (germline): ENHRY, SYGVKD. CDR3 residues: CAISESPSGSTGELFF. CDR3 nucleotides: TGTGCCATCAGTGAGTCCCCTAGCGGGAGTACCGGGGAGCTGTTTTTT.

The chain carries TRBV14 and TRBJ1-2; 7 nucleotides align to TRBD1. The CDR3 runs 14 residues. CDR1 and CDR2 from the germline V gene are SGHDN and FVKESK. V shed 1 base, J shed 5 bases, and the junction held 4 bases outside the gene matches. The CDR3 nucleotides read TGTGCCAGCAGCCAAGTGACAGGGAGTTATGGCTACACCTTC. This sequence encodes CASSQVTGSYGYTF.

The J gene is TRBJ2-1, the V gene TRBV10-3; D ambiguous. The CDR3 length is 14 residues. The V gene's germline CDR1 is ENHRY and CDR2 SYGVKD. V was clipped by 10 bases and J by 6 bases, with 19 bases between them. CDR3 DNA: TGTGCCAGCCTCGAGACCCCAGCGTCCAATGAGCAGTTCTTC. The encoded protein is CASLETPASNEQFF.

The V gene is TRBV6-5, the J gene TRBJ1-3, with 9 bases that match TRBD1. This CDR3 has 15 residues. Germline values: CDR1 MNHEY, CDR2 SVGAGI. Losses at the gene ends were 5 bases for V and 4 bases for J; bases not matched to a gene: 6. The CDR3 DNA is TGTGCCAGCAGTCCCCTACAGGGGGCGGGAAACACCATATATTTT. Translated: CASSPLQGAGNTIYF.

The rearrangement links TRBV5-1 to TRBJ2-7; 11 nucleotides agree with TRBD1. Looked up from germline, CDR1 is SGHRS and CDR2 is YFSETQ. The CDR3 length is 14 residues. With 4 bases clipped from V and 3 bases from J, the junction kept 3 bases outside the gene matches. The CDR3 sequence: CASSRGQGDYEQYF. CDR3 nucleotides: TGCGCCAGCAGCCGGGGACAGGGGGACTACGAGCAGTACTTC.